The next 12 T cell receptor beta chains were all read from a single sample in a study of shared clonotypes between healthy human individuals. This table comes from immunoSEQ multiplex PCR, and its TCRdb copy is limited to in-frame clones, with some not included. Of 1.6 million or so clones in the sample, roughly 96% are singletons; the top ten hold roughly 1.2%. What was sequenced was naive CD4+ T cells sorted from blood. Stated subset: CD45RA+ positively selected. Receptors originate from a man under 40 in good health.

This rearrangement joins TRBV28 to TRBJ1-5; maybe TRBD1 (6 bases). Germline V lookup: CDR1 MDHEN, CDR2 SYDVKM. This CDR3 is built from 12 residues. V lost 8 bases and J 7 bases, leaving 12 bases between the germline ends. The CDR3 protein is CASRDTAQPQHF. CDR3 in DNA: TGTGCCAGCCGGGACACCGCCCAGCCCCAGCATTTT.

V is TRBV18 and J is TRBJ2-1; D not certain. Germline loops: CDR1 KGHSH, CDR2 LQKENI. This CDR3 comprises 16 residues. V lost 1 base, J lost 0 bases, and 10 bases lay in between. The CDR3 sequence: CASSPQSLSSYNEQFF. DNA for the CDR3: TGTGCCAGCTCACCACAAAGTCTGAGCTCCTACAATGAGCAGTTCTTC.

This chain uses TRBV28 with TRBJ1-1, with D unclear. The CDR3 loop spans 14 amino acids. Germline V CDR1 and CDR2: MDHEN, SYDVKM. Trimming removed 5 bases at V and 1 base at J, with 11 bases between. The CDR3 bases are TGTGCCAGCAGTCCTACCCGCTCGAACACTGAAGCTTTCTTT. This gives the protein CASSPTRSNTEAFF.

DNA of the CDR3: TGTGCCAGTAGCTCACAGCTAGCCAAAAACATTCAGTACTTC. It specifies CASSSQLAKNIQYF. This rearrangement joins TRBV19 to TRBJ2-4, with no clear D. The germline V and J ends were trimmed by 6 bases and 0 bases, with 9 bases remaining between them. The CDR3 has 14 residues. Germline V gene sequence: CDR1 LNHDA, CDR2 SQIVND (reference sequence). Based on the CDR3 plus reference TRBV19 and TRBJ2-4, the full variable domain is DGGITQSPKYLFRKEGQNVTLSCEQNLNHDAMYWYRQDPGQGLRLIYYSQIVNDFQKGDIAEGYSVSREKKESFPLTVTSAQKNPTAFYLCASSSQLAKNIQYFGAGTRLSVL.

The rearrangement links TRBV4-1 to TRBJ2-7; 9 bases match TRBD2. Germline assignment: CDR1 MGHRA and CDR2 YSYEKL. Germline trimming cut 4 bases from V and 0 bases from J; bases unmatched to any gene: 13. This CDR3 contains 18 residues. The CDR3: CASSPIFRVAGDSYEQYF. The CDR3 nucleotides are TGCGCCAGCAGCCCGATCTTTCGAGTAGCGGGAGACTCCTACGAGCAGTACTTC.

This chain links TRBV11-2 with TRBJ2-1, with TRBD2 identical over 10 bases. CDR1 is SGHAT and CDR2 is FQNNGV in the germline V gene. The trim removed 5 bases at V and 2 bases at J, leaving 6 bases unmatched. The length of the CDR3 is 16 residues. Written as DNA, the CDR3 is TGTGCCAGCAGCGCGCTGAGCGGGAGGGCCTACAATGAGCAGTTCTTC. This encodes CASSALSGRAYNEQFF.

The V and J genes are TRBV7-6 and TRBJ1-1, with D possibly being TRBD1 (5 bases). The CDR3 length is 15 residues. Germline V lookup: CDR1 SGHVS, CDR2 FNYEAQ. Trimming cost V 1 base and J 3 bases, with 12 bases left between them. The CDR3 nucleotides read TGTGCCAGCAGCTTAGAGTACGGGGCTGACACTGAAGCTTTCTTT. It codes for CASSLEYGADTEAFF. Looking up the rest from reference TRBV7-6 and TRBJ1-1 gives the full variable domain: GAGVSQSPRYKVTKRGQDVALRCDPISGHVSLYWYRQALGQGPEFLTYFNYEAQQDKSGLPNDRFSAERPEGSISTLTIQRTEQRDSAMYRCASSLEYGADTEAFFGQGTRLTVV.

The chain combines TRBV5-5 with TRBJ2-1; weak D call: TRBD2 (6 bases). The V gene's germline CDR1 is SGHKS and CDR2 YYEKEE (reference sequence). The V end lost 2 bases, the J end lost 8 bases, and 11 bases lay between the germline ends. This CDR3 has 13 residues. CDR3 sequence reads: CASSFRRGDEQFF. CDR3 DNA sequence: TGTGCCAGCAGCTTCCGGCGGGGCGATGAGCAGTTCTTC.

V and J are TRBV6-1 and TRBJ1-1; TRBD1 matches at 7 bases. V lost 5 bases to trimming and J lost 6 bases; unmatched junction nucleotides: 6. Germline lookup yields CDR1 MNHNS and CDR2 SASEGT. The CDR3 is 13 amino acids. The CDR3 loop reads CASSHRGFAEAFF. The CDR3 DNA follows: TGTGCCAGCAGTCACAGGGGTTTCGCTGAAGCTTTCTTT.

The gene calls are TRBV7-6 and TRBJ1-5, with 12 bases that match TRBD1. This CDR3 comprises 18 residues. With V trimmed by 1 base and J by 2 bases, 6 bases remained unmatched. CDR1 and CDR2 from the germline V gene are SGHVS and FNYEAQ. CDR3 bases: TGTGCCAGCAGCTTAGGGGACAGGGGGCGCATCGGCAATCAGCCCCAGCATTTT. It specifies CASSLGDRGRIGNQPQHF. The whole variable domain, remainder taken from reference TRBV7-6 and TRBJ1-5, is GAGVSQSPRYKVTKRGQDVALRCDPISGHVSLYWYRQALGQGPEFLTYFNYEAQQDKSGLPNDRFSAERPEGSISTLTIQRTEQRDSAMYRCASSLGDRGRIGNQPQHFGDGTRLSIL.

The DNA of the CDR3 is TGTGCCAGCAGTTTAACCGGGACTGGCACCTACGAGCAGTACTTC. It translates to CASSLTGTGTYEQYF. This chain links TRBV11-2 with TRBJ2-7; TRBD2 is a possible D gene (6 bases). The V gene's germline CDR1 is SGHAT and CDR2 FQNNGV. The V end was cut by 6 bases, the J end by 2 bases, with 17 bases between. CDR3 length: 15 amino acids.

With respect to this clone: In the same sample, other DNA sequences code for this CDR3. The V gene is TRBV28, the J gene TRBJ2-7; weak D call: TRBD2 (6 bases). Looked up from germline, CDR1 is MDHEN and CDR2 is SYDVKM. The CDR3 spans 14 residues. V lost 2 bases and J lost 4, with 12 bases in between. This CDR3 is CASSLPGLRYEQYF. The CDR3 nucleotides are TGTGCCAGCAGTTTACCGGGACTGAGATACGAGCAGTACTTC.